Below are 20 T cell receptor beta chains sequenced from a single sample in a study of human T cells and chemical hapten exposure. TCRdb called the RACE reads again in MiXCR, with one record for every CDR3 protein. The sample has tens of thousands of distinct CDR3 sequences, about 10% seen once. Indicated time point: patch test 3, about 24 weeks after DPC sensitization. The treatment: therapeutic diphenylcyclopropenone sensitization with weekly scalp DPC. Source: whole blood, taken in connection with sensitization to the hapten diphenylcyclopropenone (DPC). The receptors come from a woman between 40 and 55 years old with alopecia areata. Some clones in this sample may be carry-over from other donors' samples.

This clonotype occurred many times. The chain joins TRBV29-1 to TRBJ2-2; perhaps D is TRBD1 or TRBD2 (5 bases each). In germline, CDR1 is SQVTM, CDR2 ANQGSEA. This CDR3 contains 14 residues. Between the trimmed V and J ends, which lost 4 bases and 7 bases, there was a span of 16 bases. The CDR3 bases are TGCAGCGTTGTCGAAGTGGGGGAAATCGGGGAGCTGTTTTTT. It is translated as CSVVEVGEIGELFF.

A few counts support this clonotype. The J gene is TRBJ2-3, the V gene TRBV2, with TRBD2 matching 9 bases. Trimming at V came to 9 bases and at J to 6 bases, leaving 4 bases not matched to a gene. This CDR3 has 12 residues. Germline V gives CDR1 SNHLY, CDR2 FYNNEI. The CDR3, as DNA: TGTGCCAGAGAGGCGGGAGGGGATACGCAGTATTTT. It specifies CAREAGGDTQYF.

This clonotype was detected many times. The J gene is TRBJ1-6, the V gene TRBV7-8, with D hard to call. V lost 1 base and J 9 bases, leaving 10 bases between the germline ends. CDR1 is SGHVS, CDR2 FQNEAQ, per germline. The CDR3 consists of 14 residues. CDR3 nucleotides: TGTGCCAGCAGCTTAGTAGTTGGCAGTTCACCCCTCCACTTT. Its protein product is CASSLVVGSSPLHF.

This clonotype has more than one count but fewer than ten. The V and J genes are TRBV12-3 or TRBV12-4 and TRBJ2-5; either TRBD1 or TRBD2 may supply D (5 bases each). The CDR3 is 13 residues long. Trimming took off 7 bases at V and 7 bases at J, with 16 bases between the two ends. In nucleotides, the CDR3 is TGTGCCAGCACCCTCGAGGGGCGCGGGACCCAGTACTTC. Protein sequence: CASTLEGRGTQYF.

The chain employs TRBV27 and TRBJ1-1; D may be TRBD1 (6 bases). CDR3 size: 16 residues. Germline lookup yields CDR1 MNHEY and CDR2 SMNVEV (reference sequence). Trimming pared 10 bases from V and 4 bases from J, leaving 25 bases between. The CDR3 DNA is TGTGCCAACAGACATACAGGGTTTGTATCGGTCACTGAAGCTTTCTTT. Protein product: CANRHTGFVSVTEAFF.

This clonotype occurred many times. The gene calls are TRBV4-1 and TRBJ2-4; D might be TRBD2 (6 bases). V was clipped by 3 bases and J by 5 bases, with 8 bases between them. This CDR3 region has 13 residues. CDR1 is MGHRA and CDR2 is YSYEKL in the germline V gene. This chain's CDR3 is CASSQRGENIQYF. The CDR3 nucleotides read TGCGCCAGCAGCCAGCGGGGCGAAAACATTCAGTACTTC.

The chain links TRBV20-1 to TRBJ2-3; D call uncertain. The V and J ends lost 6 bases and 3 bases respectively, with 10 bases between them. Looked up from germline, CDR1 is DFQATT and CDR2 is SNEGSKA (reference sequence). CDR3 length: 12 residues. DNA for the CDR3: TGCAGTGCCGAGGAGAATACAGATACGCAGTATTTT. It is translated as CSAEENTDTQYF.

This clonotype turned up a few times. This chain links TRBV4-1 with TRBJ2-5; D gene uncertain. V gave up 1 base and J gave up 2 bases, with 8 bases separating them. Germline V gene lookup returns CDR1 MGHRA and CDR2 YSYEKL. The CDR3 is made up of 14 amino acids. The CDR3 here is CASSQVEAQETQYF. CDR3 DNA: TGCGCCAGCAGCCAAGTTGAAGCGCAAGAGACCCAGTACTTC.

This clonotype was seen more than once but under ten times. The chain uses TRBV5-1 and TRBJ2-7, with 8 bases identical to TRBD2. Germline values: CDR1 SGHRS, CDR2 YFSETQ. After removal of 5 bases from V and 5 bases from J, the junction contained 9 bases not matched to a gene. The CDR3 has 14 residues. The CDR3 protein is CASRPGTSSHEQYF. The CDR3 DNA reads TGCGCCAGCAGGCCCGGGACTAGTTCTCACGAGCAGTACTTC.

This chain uses TRBV2 with TRBJ1-3; 7 bases agree with TRBD1. Germline CDR1 and CDR2: SNHLY and FYNNEI. The CDR3 totals 14 residues. V was clipped by 9 bases and J by 8 bases; unmatched bases: 13. The CDR3 here is CASGRDSQRDTIYF. The DNA of the CDR3 is TGTGCCAGTGGAAGGGACAGCCAGCGGGACACCATATATTTT.

This clonotype was seen at least ten times. V and J are TRBV28 and TRBJ1-1; possible D gene TRBD1, 6 bases. This CDR3 has 15 residues. The germline V gene has CDR1 MDHEN and CDR2 SYDVKM. V dropped 5 bases and J dropped 0 bases, with 13 bases sitting between them. The DNA for the CDR3 is TGTGCCAGCAGTCCCAGGACAGTAGTGAACACTGAAGCTTTCTTT. This gives the protein CASSPRTVVNTEAFF.

CDR3 sequence (DNA): TGTGCCAGCAGTGTTGCCTACGAGCAGTACTTC. This codes for CASSVAYEQYF. This sequence joins TRBV2 and TRBJ2-7; D ambiguous. The CDR3 runs to 11 residues. Looked up from germline, CDR1 is SNHLY and CDR2 is FYNNEI. V shed 4 bases and J shed 2 bases, with 3 bases lying between them.

This clonotype showed up many times. CDR3 amino acids: CASSVDRGYEQYF. CDR3 coding DNA: TGTGCCAGCAGCGTAGACAGGGGATACGAGCAGTACTTC. The V gene is TRBV9, the J gene TRBJ2-7, with 7 bases lining up with TRBD1. V trimming: 0 bases; J trimming: 4 bases; junction bases outside the gene matches: 1. The CDR3 runs 13 residues. Germline assignment: CDR1 SGDLS and CDR2 YYNGEE.

The chain couples TRBV12-3 or TRBV12-4 to TRBJ1-1, with TRBD1 identical over 10 bases. V was pared by 6 bases and J by 5 bases, with 9 bases of the junction left unmatched. The CDR3 totals 15 residues. CDR3 sequence reads: CASSPFGTGDTEAFF. In DNA, the CDR3 is TGTGCCAGCAGCCCTTTCGGGACAGGGGATACTGAAGCTTTCTTT.

This clonotype was recorded many times. The chain recombines TRBV29-1 with TRBJ2-5; 13 bases match TRBD2. Trimming took 6 bases from V and 10 from J; bases not matched to a gene: 11. Germline CDR1 SQVTM, CDR2 ANQGSEA. The CDR3 totals 14 residues. CDR3 nucleotides: TGCAGCGTCGAGTATGGGACTAGCGGGGTGAGCCAGTACTTC. Its protein product is CSVEYGTSGVSQYF.

The chain combines TRBV18 with TRBJ1-1, with D uncertain. The CDR3 is 15 amino acids. CDR1 KGHSH and CDR2 LQKENI come from the germline V gene. V shed 1 base and J shed 1 base, with 10 bases lying between them. This chain's CDR3 is CASSPQKAANTEAFF. CDR3 sequence (DNA): TGTGCCAGCTCACCACAAAAGGCAGCGAACACTGAAGCTTTCTTT.

The table lists this clonotype with a few counts. This chain connects TRBV21-1 to TRBJ1-4. TRBV21-1 is given as a pseudogene. The CDR3 runs 15 residues. CDR3 residues: CASSVASATNEKLFF. The CDR3 DNA sequence: TGTGCCAGCAGCGTCGCGTCGGCAACTAATGAAAAACTGTTTTTT.

This clonotype was recorded at least ten times. This sequence joins TRBV6-2 or TRBV6-3 and TRBJ1-2; D is unresolved. This CDR3 has 13 amino acids. The V and J ends lost 8 bases and 4 bases respectively, with 14 bases between them. Germline values: CDR1 MNHEY, CDR2 SVGEGT. CDR3 region: CASHQSASYGYTF. The CDR3 bases are TGTGCCAGCCACCAGTCAGCGAGCTATGGCTACACCTTC.

The gene calls are TRBV5-1 and TRBJ2-3, with no clear D. The ends were cut back, 1 base at V and 8 bases at J, with 14 bases in the middle. The CDR3 consists of 14 residues. Germline assignment: CDR1 SGHRS and CDR2 YFSETQ. The CDR3 nucleotides are TGCGCCAGCAGCTTGACCTCTGCTCTCGGTACGCAGTATTTT. It yields the protein CASSLTSALGTQYF.

At least ten counts were recorded for this clonotype. The V and J genes are TRBV6-4 and TRBJ2-1; D is perhaps TRBD1 or TRBD2 (5 bases each). The CDR3 runs 13 residues. Germline V gene lookup returns CDR1 MRHNA and CDR2 SNTAGT. V dropped 4 bases and J dropped 4 bases, with 8 bases sitting between them. In nucleotides, the CDR3 is TGTGCCAGCAGTGTGGGGGTGTACAATGAGCAGTTCTTC. Amino acid sequence: CASSVGVYNEQFF.